A selection of T cell receptor beta chains follows, all from one sample in a study of cytomegalovirus exposure and HLA in healthy donors. Generated by immunoSEQ multiplex PCR, the TCRdb table keeps only in-frame clones and is missing some. This table has some 180,000 clones, approximately 80% appearing once. The sequencing sample was made of PBMCs. Source of these receptors: a girl aged 5-17 years in good health and CMV-seropositive. Both conserved end residues are part of each CDR3. A D gene is named only where the DNA matches it firmly. Part of the rows lack a size; the others show once, few, many or a class for expanded clones.

CDR3 protein	CDR3 DNA	D gene	V gene	J gene	clone size
CASSLLGGGGYTF	TGTGCCAGCAGCCTACTTGGTGGCGGCGGCTACACCTTC	.	TRBV6-5	TRBJ1-2	few
CASSEHSLNTEAFF	TGTGCCAGCAGTGAACACAGCTTGAACACTGAAGCTTTCTTT	.	TRBV25-1	TRBJ1-1	.
CASAGFVGNEQFF	TGTGCCAGCGCGGGATTCGTAGGCAATGAGCAGTTCTTC	.	TRBV7-6	TRBJ2-1	.
CASRDSTSGSSEQYF	TGCGCCAGCAGGGATTCGACTAGCGGGAGCTCCGAGCAGTACTTC	TRBD2	TRBV10-1	TRBJ2-7	.
CASIYGPGAQYF	TGTGCCAGCATCTACGGTCCCGGGGCCCAGTACTTC	.	TRBV2	TRBJ2-5	.
CASSSPWAGSF	TGTGCCAGCAGCTCTCCTTGGGCAGGGTCCTTT	.	TRBV7-9	TRBJ1-1	.
CASSVRGTPLVGEQFF	TGTGCCAGCAGCGTAAGGGGCACCCCTCTTGTGGGTGAGCAGTTCTTC	.	TRBV9	TRBJ2-1	few
CASSPGLGGVFAETQYF	TGTGCCAGCAGCCCGGGACTAGGAGGAGTCTTTGCGGAGACCCAGTACTTC	TRBD2	TRBV11-3	TRBJ2-5	.
CASSLDGRQRGAFF	TGTGCCAGCAGTCTAGACGGCCGACAGCGGGGAGCTTTCTTT	.	TRBV16	TRBJ1-1	.
CASSLIEEDEQYF	TGTGCCAGCAGCCTCATTGAGGAGGACGAGCAGTACTTC	.	TRBV2	TRBJ2-7	.
CASSLKGVEQFF	TGTGCCAGCAGCTTAAAGGGAGTAGAGCAGTTCTTC	.	TRBV11-2	TRBJ2-1	.
CASSPTTGYEQYF	TGTGCCAGCAGCCCGACGACAGGGTACGAGCAGTACTTC	TRBD1	TRBV7-6	TRBJ2-7	.
CGSDRTLPSGNTIYF	TGTGGATCGGACAGGACCTTACCCTCTGGAAACACCATATATTTT	TRBD1	TRBV6-1	TRBJ1-3	.
CASSPNWGQGAQGTEAFF	TGTGCCAGCAGCCCCAATTGGGGACAGGGGGCTCAGGGCACTGAAGCTTTCTTT	TRBD1	TRBV7-9	TRBJ1-1	once
CASSLWGQGENTIYF	TGCGCCAGCAGCTTGTGGGGACAGGGCGAAAACACCATATATTTT	TRBD1	TRBV5-1	TRBJ1-3	.
CASSLREPGQGTYEQYF	TGTGCCAGCAGCTTACGCGAACCGGGACAGGGAACCTACGAGCAGTACTTC	TRBD1	TRBV7-9	TRBJ2-7	once
CASSLEGGGGNTIYF	TGTGCCAGCAGCTTGGAAGGGGGCGGTGGAAACACCATATATTTT	TRBD1	TRBV5-4	TRBJ1-3	few
CAFISGQLVSPLHF	TGTGCCTTTATCTCGGGACAGTTGGTTTCACCCCTCCACTTT	TRBD1	TRBV30	TRBJ1-6	.
CASSPVGLALYEQYF	TGTGCCAGCAGCCCCGTGGGGCTAGCGCTCTACGAGCAGTACTTC	.	TRBV27	TRBJ2-7	.
CASSERRDTQYF	TGTGCCAGCAGTGAACGCAGAGATACGCAGTATTTT	.	TRBV6-1	TRBJ2-3	.
CASSRNYGQGAYEQYF	TGTGCCAGCAGCCGCAATTACGGACAGGGGGCCTACGAGCAGTACTTC	TRBD1	TRBV28	TRBJ2-7	.
CASNLAGEGEQYF	TGTGCCAGTAACTTGGCGGGGGAAGGCGAGCAGTACTTC	TRBD2	TRBV19	TRBJ2-7	.
CASSLRLLETQYF	TGTGCCAGCAGCTTGCGACTTCTCGAGACCCAGTACTTC	.	TRBV7-6	TRBJ2-5	few
CASRRLVQTHKGNEQFF	TGTGCCAGCAGGAGGCTCGTGCAGACCCATAAAGGCAATGAGCAGTTCTTC	.	TRBV27	TRBJ2-1	.
CASSEEWNERVTQYF	TGTGCCAGCAGTGAAGAGTGGAACGAGCGCGTTACGCAGTATTTT	.	TRBV6-1	TRBJ2-3	.
CASSHATGTGYGYTF	TGCGCCAGCAGCCATGCCACCGGGACAGGCTATGGCTACACCTTC	TRBD1	TRBV4-1	TRBJ1-2	.
CASSDRQDTQYF	TGCGCCAGCAGCGACCGACAGGATACGCAGTATTTT	.	TRBV5-1	TRBJ2-3	.
CAISEYRGETEAFF	TGTGCCATCAGTGAATACAGGGGCGAAACTGAAGCTTTCTTT	TRBD1	TRBV10-3	TRBJ1-1	.